A selection of T cell receptor beta chains follows, all from one sample in a study of shared clonotypes between healthy human individuals. Generated by immunoSEQ multiplex PCR, the TCRdb table keeps only in-frame clones and is missing some. The sample shows about 2.4 million clones, more than 85% of them seen only once. The sample consisted of naive CD4+ T cells from PBMCs. The source is a man aged 18 to 30 in good health. Some clones in this sample may be carry-over from other donors' samples. CDR3s include the opening cysteine and the closing phenylalanine or tryptophan. Each record gives: CDR3 DNA, CDR3 protein, J gene, D gene, V gene, clone size. D genes are given only for firm matches. The size field is filled for only some rows; it gives once, few, many or a size class.

CDR3nt: TGTGCCAGTAGTATTGGGGGGGCTGGGGCCAACGTCCTGACTTTC
CDR3aa: CASSIGGAGANVLTF
j_gene: TRBJ2-6
d_gene: TRBD2
v_gene: TRBV19
abundance: -

CDR3nt: TGTGCCAGCTCACCGGATTGGGGGGAAAGGGGCGAACGTGAAGCTTTCTTT
CDR3aa: CASSPDWGERGEREAFF
j_gene: TRBJ1-1
d_gene: -
v_gene: TRBV18
abundance: -

CDR3nt: TGTGCCAGCAGGGAGGGCCTAAACATTCAGTACTTC
CDR3aa: CASREGLNIQYF
j_gene: TRBJ2-4
d_gene: -
v_gene: TRBV7-2
abundance: -

CDR3nt: TGCAGCGTTGTTCGAGGGTACACTGAAGCTTTCTTT
CDR3aa: CSVVRGYTEAFF
j_gene: TRBJ1-1
d_gene: -
v_gene: TRBV29-1
abundance: few

CDR3nt: TGTGCCAGCAGCCTCCTACCGGGCCATTCCCCCTCCTACAATGAGCAGTTCTTC
CDR3aa: CASSLLPGHSPSYNEQFF
j_gene: TRBJ2-1
d_gene: -
v_gene: TRBV28
abundance: -

CDR3nt: TGTGCCAGCAGTTTTGAGCGGGAGAGAACCTACAATGAGCAGTTCTTC
CDR3aa: CASSFERERTYNEQFF
j_gene: TRBJ2-1
d_gene: TRBD2
v_gene: TRBV2
abundance: -

CDR3nt: TGTGCCAGTAGTATAGAACCGGCTAGCGGGAGCTTTCGCGCCTACGAGCAGTACTTC
CDR3aa: CASSIEPASGSFRAYEQYF
j_gene: TRBJ2-7
d_gene: TRBD2
v_gene: TRBV19
abundance: -

CDR3nt: TGTGCCACGGTGACACAAGGCATCGAGCAGTTCTTC
CDR3aa: CATVTQGIEQFF
j_gene: TRBJ2-1
d_gene: -
v_gene: TRBV28
abundance: -

CDR3nt: TGTGCCTGGATGCAGACAGACGAAGCTTTCTTT
CDR3aa: CAWMQTDEAFF
j_gene: TRBJ1-1
d_gene: -
v_gene: TRBV30
abundance: -

CDR3nt: TGTGCCAGCAGTTTAGGGCGGGACGAGCAGTACTTC
CDR3aa: CASSLGRDEQYF
j_gene: TRBJ2-7
d_gene: -
v_gene: TRBV28
abundance: -

CDR3nt: TGTGCCAGCAGACTATCCGGGTCGGGAGATACGCAGTATTTT
CDR3aa: CASRLSGSGDTQYF
j_gene: TRBJ2-3
d_gene: -
v_gene: TRBV28
abundance: -

CDR3nt: TGTGCCAGCAGCTTGGGGAGGACTAGCAGCTACAATGAGCAGTTCTTC
CDR3aa: CASSLGRTSSYNEQFF
j_gene: TRBJ2-1
d_gene: TRBD2
v_gene: TRBV5-4
abundance: -